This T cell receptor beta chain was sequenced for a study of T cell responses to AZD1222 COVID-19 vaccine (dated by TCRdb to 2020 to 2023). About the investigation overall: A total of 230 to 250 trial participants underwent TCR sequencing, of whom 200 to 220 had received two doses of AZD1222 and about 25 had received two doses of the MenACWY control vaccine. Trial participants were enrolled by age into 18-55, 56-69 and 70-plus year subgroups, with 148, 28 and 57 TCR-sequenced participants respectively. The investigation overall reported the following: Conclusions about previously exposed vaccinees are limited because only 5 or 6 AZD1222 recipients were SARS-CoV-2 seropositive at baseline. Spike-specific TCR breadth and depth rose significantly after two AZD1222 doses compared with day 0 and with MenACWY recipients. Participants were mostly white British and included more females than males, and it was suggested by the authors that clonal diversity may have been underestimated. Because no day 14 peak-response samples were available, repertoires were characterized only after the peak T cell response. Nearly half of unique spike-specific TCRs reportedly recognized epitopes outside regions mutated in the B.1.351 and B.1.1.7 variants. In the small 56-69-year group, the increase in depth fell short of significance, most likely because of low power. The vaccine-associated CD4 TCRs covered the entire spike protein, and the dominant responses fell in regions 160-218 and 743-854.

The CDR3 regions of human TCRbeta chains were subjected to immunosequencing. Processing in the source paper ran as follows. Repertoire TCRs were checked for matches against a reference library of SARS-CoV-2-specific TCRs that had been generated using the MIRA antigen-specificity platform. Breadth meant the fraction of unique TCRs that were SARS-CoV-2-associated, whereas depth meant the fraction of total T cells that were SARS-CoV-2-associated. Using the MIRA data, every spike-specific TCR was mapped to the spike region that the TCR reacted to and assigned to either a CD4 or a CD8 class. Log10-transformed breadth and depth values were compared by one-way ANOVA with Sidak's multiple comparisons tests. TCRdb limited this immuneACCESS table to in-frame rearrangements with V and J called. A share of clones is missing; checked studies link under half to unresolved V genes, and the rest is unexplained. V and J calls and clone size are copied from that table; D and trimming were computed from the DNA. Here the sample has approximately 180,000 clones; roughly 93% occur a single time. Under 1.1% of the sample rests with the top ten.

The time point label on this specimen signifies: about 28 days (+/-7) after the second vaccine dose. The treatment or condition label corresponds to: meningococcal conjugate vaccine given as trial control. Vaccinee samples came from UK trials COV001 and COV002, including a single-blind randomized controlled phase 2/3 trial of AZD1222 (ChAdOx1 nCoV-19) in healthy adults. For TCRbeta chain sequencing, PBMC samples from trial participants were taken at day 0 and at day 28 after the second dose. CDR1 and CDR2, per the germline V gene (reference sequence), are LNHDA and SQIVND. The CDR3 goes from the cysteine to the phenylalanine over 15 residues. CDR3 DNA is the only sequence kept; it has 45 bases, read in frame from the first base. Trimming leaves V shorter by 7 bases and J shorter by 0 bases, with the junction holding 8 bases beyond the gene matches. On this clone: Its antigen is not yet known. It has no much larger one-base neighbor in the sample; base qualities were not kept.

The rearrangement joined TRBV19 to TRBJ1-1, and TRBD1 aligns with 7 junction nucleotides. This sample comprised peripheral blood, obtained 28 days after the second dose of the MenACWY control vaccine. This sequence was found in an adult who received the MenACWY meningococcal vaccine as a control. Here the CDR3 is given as CASIWRTGVNTEAFF. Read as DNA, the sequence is TGTGCCAGTATATGGAGAACAGGGGTGAACACTGAAGCTTTCTTT.